The 2 T cell receptor beta chains reported below all come from one sample, sequenced in a study of blood T cell repertoires in COVID-19. Assay: immunoSEQ multiplex PCR; the TCRdb copy retains only in-frame clones and omits some. The top ten clones hold approximately 17% of a sample with roughly 300,000 clones, more than 85% of them seen once. The specimen sequenced was PBMCs or T cells enriched from blood (not recorded which). These receptor sequences come from a woman in her 30s who had recovered from COVID-19.

The V call is TRBV7-2, the J call TRBJ1-1; a weak D match, TRBD1 (5 bases). CDR3 length: 14 residues. Per the germline V gene, CDR1 is SGHTA and CDR2 is FQGNSA. Trimming took off 4 bases at V and 1 base at J, with 10 bases between the two ends. CDR3 coding DNA: TGTGCCAGCAGCTCCCAGGGTGGGAACACTGAAGCTTTCTTT. As protein: CASSSQGGNTEAFF.

This chain joins TRBV6-5 and TRBJ2-5, with a weak D call TRBD2 (6 bases). Looked up from germline, CDR1 is MNHEY and CDR2 is SVGAGI. The V end was cut by 6 bases, the J end by 5 bases, with 19 bases between. The CDR3 runs 15 residues. The DNA of the CDR3 is TGTGCCAGCAGGCCCGACGTCGGGGGACGGGAGACCCAGTACTTC. It translates to CASRPDVGGRETQYF.